This is a list of T cell receptor beta chains from one sample in a study of shared clonotypes between healthy human individuals. Profiled with immunoSEQ multiplex PCR; TCRdb holds only in-frame clones, not every one. The data contain roughly 300,000 clones, around nine tenths of them singletons. The sequenced material came from memory CD8+ T cells sorted from blood. The receptor source for this set is a man younger than 35 in good health. CDR3s include the opening cysteine and the closing phenylalanine or tryptophan. D genes are given only for firm matches. Some rows have no size entry. The others give once, few or many, or a class for an expanded clone.

D,V,size,J,DNA,CDR3
-,TRBV6-5,-,TRBJ1-1,TGTGCCAGCAGTTACACCCCCGTGGGGGCTGAAGCTTTCTTT,CASSYTPVGAEAFF
-,TRBV10-2,-,TRBJ2-1,TGCGCCAGCAGCGAGTACAATGAGCAGTTCTTC,CASSEYNEQFF
-,TRBV7-9,-,TRBJ1-4,TGTGCCAGCAGCCCTCCCACGACGGAGGATGAAAAACTGTTTTTT,CASSPPTTEDEKLFF
-,TRBV28,-,TRBJ2-5,TGTGCCAGCAGTTTACCCCCAGGGACCCACCAAGAGACCCAGTACTTC,CASSLPPGTHQETQYF
-,TRBV9,-,TRBJ2-6,TGTGCCAGCAGCGAGAACAGGGCTGGGGCCAACGTCCTGACTTTC,CASSENRAGANVLTF
-,TRBV13,-,TRBJ2-7,TGTGCCAGCAGCTTAGGGGCGCCAGGCGAGCAGTACTTC,CASSLGAPGEQYF
TRBD2,TRBV4-3,-,TRBJ2-2,TGCGCCAGCAGCCAAGGTGTCGAAACCGGGACTAGTTACATCCCCGGGGAGCTGTTTTTT,CASSQGVETGTSYIPGELFF
TRBD2,TRBV5-1,-,TRBJ2-1,TGCGCCAGCACCCTGAGACTAGCGGGAACCTCCTACAATGAGCAGTTCTTC,CASTLRLAGTSYNEQFF
-,TRBV18,few,TRBJ2-5,TGTGCCAGCTCACCAATTGGAGGGTTTCAAGGGACCCAGTACTTC,CASSPIGGFQGTQYF
-,TRBV6-6,-,TRBJ1-1,TGTGCCACCACCTCGGAAAAGGGTACGGCTTTCTTT,CATTSEKGTAFF
TRBD1,TRBV5-1,-,TRBJ1-4,TGCGCCAGCAGCCCTGGGGACAGGCTAGGGGAAAAACTGTTTTTT,CASSPGDRLGEKLFF
-,TRBV5-1,-,TRBJ1-6,TGCGCCAGCAGCTTGTACGTTCGGGCAGGGAGGTTGGCTTCACCCCTCCACTTT,CASSLYVRAGRLASPLHF
-,TRBV7-9,-,TRBJ2-1,TGTGCCAGCAGCCCCCCCCGGGAGTCCTACAATGAGCAGTTCTTC,CASSPPRESYNEQFF
-,TRBV2,-,TRBJ2-7,TGTGCCAGCGAGGGATACGATGCGTACTTC,CASEGYDAYF
TRBD2,TRBV7-9,-,TRBJ2-3,TGTGCCAGCAGCCCAGGGACTAGCGGATTGTTAGATACGCAGTATTTT,CASSPGTSGLLDTQYF
-,TRBV4-1,-,TRBJ2-7,TGCGCCAGCAGCCAAGTTCCGAGCTCCTACGAGCAGTACTTC,CASSQVPSSYEQYF
-,TRBV2,once,TRBJ2-2,TGTGCCCAAGGAGAGGACGCCCATCATCCCGGGGAGCTGTTTTTT,CAQGEDAHHPGELFF
-,TRBV29-1,-,TRBJ2-1,TGCAGCGTCCCCGTCCTAGAAACGAATGAGCAGTTCTTC,CSVPVLETNEQFF
-,TRBV5-4,few,TRBJ2-3,TGTGCCAGCAGCCAACGAGGGGTGGCTCACACAGATACGCAGTATTTT,CASSQRGVAHTDTQYF
-,TRBV11-2,-,TRBJ2-7,TGTGCCAGCAGCCCCGGGATCGCTTACGAGCAGTACTTC,CASSPGIAYEQYF
-,TRBV9,once,TRBJ2-2,TGTGCCAGCAGCGTAAGCCCGGACAACGTAAGGGGGGAGCTGTTTTTT,CASSVSPDNVRGELFF
-,TRBV4-1,few,TRBJ2-7,TGCGCCAGCAGCCAGGTGGACGGCAGCGAGCAGTACTTC,CASSQVDGSEQYF
-,TRBV11-2,-,TRBJ2-7,TGTGCCAGCAGCTTCGCACTTTCCTACGAGCAGTACTTC,CASSFALSYEQYF
-,TRBV10-3,-,TRBJ2-7,TGTGCCATCAGTGATTCGGAGGCCTACGAGCAGTACTTC,CAISDSEAYEQYF
-,TRBV29-1,-,TRBJ1-1,TGCAGCGTTGCGTCGGTCACTGAAGCTTTCTTT,CSVASVTEAFF
-,TRBV5-6,-,TRBJ2-7,TGTGCCAGCAGCTTGATTAGGGGCGAGCAGTACTTC,CASSLIRGEQYF
-,TRBV2,-,TRBJ2-3,TGTGCCAGCATGATGACATTTGATACGCAGTATTTT,CASMMTFDTQYF
TRBD1,TRBV11-2,-,TRBJ1-2,TGTGCCAGCAGCGCCGGGACAGGGGCCGTTTATGGCTACACCTTC,CASSAGTGAVYGYTF
-,TRBV7-6,once,TRBJ1-4,TGTGCCAGCAGCCGGGACAAGCCGTCCCTCAGAGGGGAACTGTTTTTT,CASSRDKPSLRGELFF
-,TRBV5-8,-,TRBJ1-1,TGTGCCAGCAGCTTGGACATGGCCTACGAGGGTCGCTTCGAAGCTTTCTTT,CASSLDMAYEGRFEAFF
-,TRBV10-2,-,TRBJ2-7,TGCGCCAGCAGTCCCGGACGGTTTGCCTACGAGCAGTACTTC,CASSPGRFAYEQYF
-,TRBV9,-,TRBJ2-3,TGTGCCAGCAGCGTAGACGACACAGATACGCAGTATTTT,CASSVDDTDTQYF
TRBD1,TRBV13,-,TRBJ2-7,TGTGCCAGCAGCAGTACAGGGGTAAGCTCCTACGAGCAGTACTTC,CASSSTGVSSYEQYF
TRBD2,TRBV6-1,-,TRBJ2-2,TGTGCCAGCAGTGTACTAGCGGGAGGGAGGTTCGGGGAGCTGTTTTTT,CASSVLAGGRFGELFF
-,TRBV4-1,-,TRBJ1-2,TGCGCCAGCAGCCAGGGGCCAGGAGGAGTCTATGGCTACACCTTC,CASSQGPGGVYGYTF
TRBD1,TRBV9,-,TRBJ2-1,TGTGCCAGCAGCGGTGGGACAGTCTTTTACAATGAGCAGTTCTTC,CASSGGTVFYNEQFF
-,TRBV27,-,TRBJ1-2,TGTGCCAGCAGTTTAGGAGGAGGGAGAAACGGCTACACCTTC,CASSLGGGRNGYTF
-,TRBV9,few,TRBJ1-1,TGTGCCAGCAGCGTAGGGACAAGTACTGAAGCTTTCTTT,CASSVGTSTEAFF
TRBD1,TRBV9,-,TRBJ2-3,TGTGCCAGCAGCCCTCGACAGGGCGCAGATACGCAGTATTTT,CASSPRQGADTQYF
TRBD2,TRBV13,-,TRBJ2-7,TGTGCCAGCAGCCTTAGCGGGAGCCCCTACGAGCAGTACTTC,CASSLSGSPYEQYF
TRBD2,TRBV2,-,TRBJ2-3,TGTGCCAGCAGGGGTACTAGCGTCGGCACAGATACGCAGTATTTT,CASRGTSVGTDTQYF
-,TRBV12-5,-,TRBJ2-7,TGTGCTAGTGGTTTACAGACAGTCTCCTACGAGCAGTACTTC,CASGLQTVSYEQYF
TRBD1,TRBV5-1,-,TRBJ1-1,TGCGCCAGCAGCTTGGCTCCCGGGACAGGGGCGCCTGAAGCTTTCTTT,CASSLAPGTGAPEAFF
-,TRBV28,-,TRBJ2-7,TGTGCCAGCAGTTTATACGGGGAACCCTACGAGCAGTACTTC,CASSLYGEPYEQYF
-,TRBV7-9,once,TRBJ1-1,TGTGCCAGCAGCTTAAGTCGGAAATTGAACACTGAAGCTTTCTTT,CASSLSRKLNTEAFF
-,TRBV5-6,-,TRBJ2-1,TGTGCCAGCAGCTTGACCTGGGACAATGAGCAGTTCTTC,CASSLTWDNEQFF
-,TRBV10-1,few,TRBJ2-3,TGCGCCAGCAGTGAAAGAGGGGGGCCCTTGGAAGATACGCAGTATTTT,CASSERGGPLEDTQYF
-,TRBV21-1,-,TRBJ1-1,TGTGCCAGCACCCGAGGGGGCGGCACTGAAGCTTTCTTT,CASTRGGGTEAFF
-,TRBV19,-,TRBJ2-1,TGTGCCAGTAGTATTTCACCCACAAACAATGAGCAGTTCTTC,CASSISPTNNEQFF
-,TRBV27,once,TRBJ2-7,TGTGCCAGCAGTGCGGTCGGGGGGCTCTTCTACGAGCAGTACTTC,CASSAVGGLFYEQYF
TRBD1,TRBV9,-,TRBJ2-7,TGTGCCAGCAGTGCAGGGGGTTACTACGAGCAGTACTTC,CASSAGGYYEQYF
TRBD1,TRBV4-2,-,TRBJ1-3,TGTGCCAGCAGAATACAGGGGATGGGAAACACCATATATTTT,CASRIQGMGNTIYF
-,TRBV5-4,-,TRBJ2-1,TGTGCCAGCCGGACAGTTGCTAATCCGGGTGAGCAGTTCTTC,CASRTVANPGEQFF